This TCR beta chain was retrieved from a study of blood T cell repertoires in COVID-19. Whole-study context: Samples of COVID-19 (acute and convalescent) were obtained from the United States, Italy and Spain. Sources were T cells, B-cell-depleted T cells, or PBMCs; the material itself was cDNA or gDNA.

How the authors handled the data: How many nucleated cells were present was estimated from reference gene primer amplification. Only in-frame clones appear in the TCRdb table, and some are missing; sequencing was by immunoSEQ multiplex PCR. The D gene and trimming were derived from the DNA, and the V and J assignments and clone size from that table. The sample yields a few hundred thousand clones, just over 85% seen once. Sequenced: peripheral blood. The clonotype originates from a man aged 25 to 40 who had recovered from COVID-19.

CDR3 sequence reads: CASSRGQTSGNTIYF. As DNA, the CDR3 is TGTGCCAGCAGCCGGGGACAGACCTCTGGAAACACCATATATTTT. The V and J genes are TRBV5-4 and TRBJ1-3; 7 nucleotides align to TRBD1. Germline CDR1 reads SGHNT; CDR2 reads YYREEE (reference sequence). The CDR3 loop spans 15 amino acids. The V and J ends lost 4 bases and 0 bases, in that order; junction bases with no gene match: 4.